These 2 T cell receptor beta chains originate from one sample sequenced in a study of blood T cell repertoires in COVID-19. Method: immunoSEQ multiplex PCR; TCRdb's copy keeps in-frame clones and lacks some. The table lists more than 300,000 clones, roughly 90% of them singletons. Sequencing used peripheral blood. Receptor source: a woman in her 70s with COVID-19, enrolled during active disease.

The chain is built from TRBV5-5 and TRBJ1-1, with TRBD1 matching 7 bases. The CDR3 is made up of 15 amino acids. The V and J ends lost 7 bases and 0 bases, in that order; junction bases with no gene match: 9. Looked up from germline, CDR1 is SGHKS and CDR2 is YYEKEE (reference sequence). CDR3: CASHDPRGMNTEAFF. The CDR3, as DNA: TGTGCCAGCCACGACCCCAGGGGGATGAACACTGAAGCTTTCTTT.

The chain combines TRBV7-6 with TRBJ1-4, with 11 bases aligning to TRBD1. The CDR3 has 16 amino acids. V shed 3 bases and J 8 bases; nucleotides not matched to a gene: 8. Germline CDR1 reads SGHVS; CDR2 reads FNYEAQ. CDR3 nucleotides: TGTGCCAGCAGCTTGGGACAGGGGGGGGAGGAGGAAAAACTGTTTTTT. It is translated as CASSLGQGGEEEKLFF.